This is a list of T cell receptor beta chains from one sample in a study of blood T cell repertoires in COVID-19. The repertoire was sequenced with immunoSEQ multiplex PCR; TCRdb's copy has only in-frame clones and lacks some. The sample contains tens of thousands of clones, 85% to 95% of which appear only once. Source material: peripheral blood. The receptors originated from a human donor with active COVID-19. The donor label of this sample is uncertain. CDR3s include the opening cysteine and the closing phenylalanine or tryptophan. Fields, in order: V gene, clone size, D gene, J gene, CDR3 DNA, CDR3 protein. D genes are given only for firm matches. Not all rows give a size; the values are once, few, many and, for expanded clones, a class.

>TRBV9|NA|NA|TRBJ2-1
TGTGCCAGCAGCGTAGTAGCTGCCCTCAACAATGAGCAGTTCTTC
CASSVVAALNNEQFF
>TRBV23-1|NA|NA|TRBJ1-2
TGCGCCAGCAGTCAACGTAAACGCGAGGGTCCAGGGGCCGAACCAGTGACCGATGGCTACACCTTC
CASSQRKREGPGAEPVTDGYTF
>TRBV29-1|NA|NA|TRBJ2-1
TGCAGCGTCCGACTCCGAGGGGGGGGCGCTGAGCAGTTCTTC
CSVRLRGGGAEQFF
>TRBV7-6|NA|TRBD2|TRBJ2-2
TGTGCCAGCAGCTTATCCCTAGCGGGGAACACCGGGGAGCTGTTTTTT
CASSLSLAGNTGELFF
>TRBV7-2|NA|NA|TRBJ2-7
TGTGCCAGCAGGCCCCGTACTAGCCCCTACGAGCAGTACTTC
CASRPRTSPYEQYF
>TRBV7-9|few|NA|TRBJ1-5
TGTGCCAGCAGCTTTGGCCGGGTCGATCAGCCCCAGCATTTT
CASSFGRVDQPQHF
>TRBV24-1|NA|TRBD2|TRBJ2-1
TGTGCCACTTCTCGGGATCTAGCGGGGGGGAATGAGCAGTTCTTC
CATSRDLAGGNEQFF
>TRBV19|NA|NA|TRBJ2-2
TGTGCCAGTAGTCCCTTAACTATGAACACCGGGGAGCTGTTTTTT
CASSPLTMNTGELFF
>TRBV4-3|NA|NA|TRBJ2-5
TGCGCCGGGGATAACTGGGGGGTTTGGGAGACCCAGTACTTC
CAGDNWGVWETQYF
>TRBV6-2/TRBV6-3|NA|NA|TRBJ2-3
TGTGCCAGCAGCCTCAGCGGGGCAGGGGCAGATACGCAGTTTTTT
CASSLSGAGADTQFF
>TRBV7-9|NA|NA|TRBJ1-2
TGTGCCAGCAGCTTACCAGAAAAAGGCTACACCTTC
CASSLPEKGYTF
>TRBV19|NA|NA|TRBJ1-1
TGTGCCAGTAGCAAGACAGAGAACACTGAAGCTTTCTTT
CASSKTENTEAFF
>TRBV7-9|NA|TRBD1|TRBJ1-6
TGTGCCAGCAGCCCACAGGACAGGGGGTTTAGTTCACCCCTCCACTTT
CASSPQDRGFSSPLHF
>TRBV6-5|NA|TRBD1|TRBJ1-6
TGTGCCAGCAGTTCGGGACAGTTTAATTCACCCCTCCACTTT
CASSSGQFNSPLHF
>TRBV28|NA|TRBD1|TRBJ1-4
TGTGCCAGCAGTTCAGGACAGGGGGCATTGGAAAAACTGTTTTTT
CASSSGQGALEKLFF
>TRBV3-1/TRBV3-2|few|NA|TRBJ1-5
TGTGCCAGCAGCCAAGGGGCGCGGGCCCAGCATTTT
CASSQGARAQHF
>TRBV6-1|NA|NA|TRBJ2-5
TGTGCCAGCAGTGAGAATTGGGACTCAAAATCAGGAGAGACCCAGTACTTC
CASSENWDSKSGETQYF
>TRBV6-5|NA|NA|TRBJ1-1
TGTGCCAGCAGCGTACAGTTAGTTAATGAAGCTTTCTTT
CASSVQLVNEAFF
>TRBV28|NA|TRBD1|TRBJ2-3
TGTGCCAGCAGCCGACGGACAGGTGGCACAGATACGCAGTATTTT
CASSRRTGGTDTQYF
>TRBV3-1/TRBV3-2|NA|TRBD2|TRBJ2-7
TGTGCCAGCAGCCATAGCGGGGGGGCCTACGAGCAGTACTTC
CASSHSGGAYEQYF
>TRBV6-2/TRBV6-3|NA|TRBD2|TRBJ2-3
TGTGCCAGCAGTATACGACTCGGGACTAGCGCAACAGATACGCAGTATTTT
CASSIRLGTSATDTQYF
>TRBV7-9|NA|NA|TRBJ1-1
TGTGCCAGCAGCTTACCAGGCCTTGAAGCTTTCTTT
CASSLPGLEAFF
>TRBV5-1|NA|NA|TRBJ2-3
TGCGCCAGCAGCTTGGGTAGCGCCCTACTCACAGATACGCAGTATTTT
CASSLGSALLTDTQYF
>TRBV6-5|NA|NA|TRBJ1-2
TGTGCCAGCAGCTCGGGGGGGCTTAACTATGGCTACACCTTC
CASSSGGLNYGYTF
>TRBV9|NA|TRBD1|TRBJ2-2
TGTGCCAGCAGCGTAACGACAGGGGGCGCCGGCGGGGAGCTGTTTTTT
CASSVTTGGAGGELFF
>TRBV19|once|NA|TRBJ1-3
TGTGCCAGTAGTACCCCGGACAAAAGGGGAAACACCATATATTTT
CASSTPDKRGNTIYF
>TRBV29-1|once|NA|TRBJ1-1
TGCAGCGCCTCTATAAGCTCGTATGAAGCTTTCTTT
CSASISSYEAFF
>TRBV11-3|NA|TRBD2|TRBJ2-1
TGTGCCAGCAGCTTGTCACGGCTAGCGGGGACCTCCTACAATGAGCAGTTCTTC
CASSLSRLAGTSYNEQFF
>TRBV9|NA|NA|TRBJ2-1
TGTGCCAGCAGCGTAGGTACCCCAGGGGTCCCCTACAATGAGCAGTTCTTC
CASSVGTPGVPYNEQFF
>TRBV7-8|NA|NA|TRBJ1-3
TGTGCCAGCAGCTTAGCTATTACCGTAGATGGAAACACCATATATTTT
CASSLAITVDGNTIYF
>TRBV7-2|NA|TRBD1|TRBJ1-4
TGTGCCAGCAGCCTCCGGACAGGGGGCCATGAAAAACTGTTTTTT
CASSLRTGGHEKLFF
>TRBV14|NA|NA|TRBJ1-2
TGTGCCAGCAGCCAAGAATGGGGGGGAAGCTATGGCTACACCTTC
CASSQEWGGSYGYTF
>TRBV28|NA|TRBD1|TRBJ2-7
TGTGCCAGCAGGGTCCGGGACAGAAGCTCCTACGAGCAGTACTTC
CASRVRDRSSYEQYF
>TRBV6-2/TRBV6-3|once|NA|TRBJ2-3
TGTGCCAGCAGTTACTACACCACAGATACGCAGTATTTT
CASSYYTTDTQYF
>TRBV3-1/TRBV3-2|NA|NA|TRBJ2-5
TGTGCCAGCAGCCAAGAGGGCAGAAAGACCCAGTACTTC
CASSQEGRKTQYF
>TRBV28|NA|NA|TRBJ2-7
TGTGCCAGCAGTCCTCCAATACTAGTCTCCTACGAGCAGTACTTC
CASSPPILVSYEQYF
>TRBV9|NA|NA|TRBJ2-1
TGTGCCAGCAGCGTAGCCGGGGGAGAAGGAAACAATGAGCAGTTCTTC
CASSVAGGEGNNEQFF
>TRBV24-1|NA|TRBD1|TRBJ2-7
TGTGCCGGCGAAGGGACAGGGTCCGAGCAGTACTTC
CAGEGTGSEQYF
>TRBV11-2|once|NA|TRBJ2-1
TGTGCCAGCAGCGAGGGGGGGGAATACAATGAGCAGTTCTTC
CASSEGGEYNEQFF
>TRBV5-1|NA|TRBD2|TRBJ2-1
TGCGCCAGCAGCTCGACCCTCACTTATAGCGGGGGACCCTACAATGAGCAGTTCTTC
CASSSTLTYSGGPYNEQFF
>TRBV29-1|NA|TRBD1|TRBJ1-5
TGCAGCGTTGGTGGGACAGGCAATCAGCCCCAGCATTTT
CSVGGTGNQPQHF
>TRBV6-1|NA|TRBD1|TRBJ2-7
TGTGCCAGCAGTGAACTTAGTAGGACAGGGACCTACGAGCAGTACTTC
CASSELSRTGTYEQYF
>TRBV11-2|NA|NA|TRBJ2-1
TGTGCCAGCAGACCACTAACTAGCATTCCCTACAATGAGCAGTTCTTC
CASRPLTSIPYNEQFF
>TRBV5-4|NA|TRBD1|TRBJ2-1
TGTGCCAGCAGCTTGGCGGCAGGGGGAGACAATGAGCAGTTCTTC
CASSLAAGGDNEQFF
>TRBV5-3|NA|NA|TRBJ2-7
TGTGCCAGAAGCCCCGGGACAATCTACGAGCAGTACTTC
CARSPGTIYEQYF
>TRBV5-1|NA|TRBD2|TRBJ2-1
TGCGCCAGCAGCCAAGGACTAGCGGACAATGAGCAGTTCTTC
CASSQGLADNEQFF
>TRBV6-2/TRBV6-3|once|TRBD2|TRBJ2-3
TGTGCCAGCAGTGACCTGAGACCGGGACTAGCGGGGGGCCCCACAGATACGCAGTATTTT
CASSDLRPGLAGGPTDTQYF
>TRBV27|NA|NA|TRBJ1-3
TGTGCCAGCAGTTGGACCGGACAGCGAGGAAACACCATATATTTT
CASSWTGQRGNTIYF
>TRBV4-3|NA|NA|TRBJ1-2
TGCGCCAGCAGCCAAGATCAGGGGTCGGTGTATGGCTACACCTTC
CASSQDQGSVYGYTF
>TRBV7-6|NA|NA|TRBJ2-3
TGTGCCAGCAGCTTAGCCGGGACACCCCTGGGGACAGATACGCAGTATTTT
CASSLAGTPLGTDTQYF
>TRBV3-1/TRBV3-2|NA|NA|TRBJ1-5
TGTGCCAGCAGCCAACTCAATCAGCCCCAGCATTTT
CASSQLNQPQHF
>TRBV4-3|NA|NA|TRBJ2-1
TGCGCCAGCAGCCAAGTCATCGGGGGTCACTCCTACAATGAGCAGTTCTTC
CASSQVIGGHSYNEQFF
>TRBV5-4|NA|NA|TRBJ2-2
TGTGCCAGCAGCTTGGAGGGGATGAACACCGGGGAGCTGTTTTTT
CASSLEGMNTGELFF